A selection of T cell receptor beta chains follows, all from one sample in a study of T cells in Graves' hyperthyroidism and ophthalmopathy. Via MiXCR, TCRdb re-called the multiplex PCR reads, giving one row per CDR3 protein. In the table there are about 200,000 distinct CDR3 sequences, about a sixth of which are singletons. The sample consisted of blood. These receptors were taken from a woman between 45 and 65 years old with Graves' hyperthyroidism. CDR3s include the opening cysteine and the closing phenylalanine or tryptophan. The order of the fields is D gene, J gene, V gene, clone size, CDR3 protein, CDR3 DNA. A D gene is named only where the DNA matches it firmly. Size is stated for part of the rows, as once, few or many counts, or as a class when the clone is expanded.

>TRBD2|TRBJ2-1|TRBV27|few
CASIQWGGRSSEQFF
TGTGCCAGCATCCAATGGGGCGGGAGGTCTAGTGAGCAGTTCTTC
>NA|TRBJ2-1|TRBV11-3|many
CASSLAQGGSYNEQFF
TGTGCCAGCAGCTTAGCCCAGGGGGGATCCTACAATGAGCAGTTCTTC
>NA|TRBJ1-1|TRBV20-1|many
CSARDVYSFAFF
TGCAGTGCTAGAGATGTGTATTCTTTTGCTTTCTTT
>NA|TRBJ2-5|TRBV5-1|NA
CASIRSGSGETQYF
TGCGCCAGCATCCGATCAGGGAGCGGGGAGACCCAGTACTTC
>TRBD1|TRBJ1-2|TRBV28|NA
CASSSTGESGGYTF
TGTGCCAGCAGCTCGACAGGGGAAAGTGGCGGCTACACCTTC
>TRBD2|TRBJ2-1|TRBV27|many
CASSFQREDRNEQFF
TGTGCCAGCAGTTTTCAGCGGGAGGACCGCAATGAGCAGTTCTTC
>NA|TRBJ1-6|TRBV30|few
CAWMRGDSPLHF
TGTGCCTGGATGCGGGGAGATTCACCCCTCCACTTT
>TRBD2|TRBJ2-7|TRBV20-1|many
CSARDTQRGPYEQYF
TGCAGTGCTAGAGATACCCAGCGGGGTCCCTACGAGCAGTACTTC
>NA|TRBJ1-2|TRBV30|NA
CAWRGQGISSYTF
TGTGCCTGGAGGGGCCAGGGGATTTCAAGCTACACCTTC
>TRBD2|TRBJ2-5|TRBV29-1|few
CSVEEGGETQYF
TGCAGCGTTGAAGAGGGGGGGGAGACCCAGTACTTC
>TRBD1|TRBJ1-1|TRBV18|many
CASSPGGLNTEAFF
TGTGCCAGCTCCCCAGGGGGCTTGAACACTGAAGCTTTCTTT
>TRBD1|TRBJ1-5|TRBV5-8|few
CASRLPGGLQPQHF
TGTGCCAGCAGATTGCCAGGGGGACTTCAGCCCCAGCATTTT
>TRBD2|TRBJ2-1|TRBV20-1|NA
CSACTSGRSDEQFF
TGCAGTGCCTGTACTAGCGGGAGGTCGGATGAGCAGTTCTTC
>TRBD2|TRBJ2-1|TRBV6-1|many
CASSELAGGNEQFF
TGTGCCAGCAGTGAACTAGCGGGAGGTAATGAGCAGTTCTTC
>TRBD2|TRBJ2-3|TRBV19|NA
CAAGLAGTTGTDTQYF
TGTGCCGCGGGACTAGCGGGCACCACAGGCACAGATACGCAGTATTTT
>NA|TRBJ2-3|TRBV10-3|many
CAISSRGRDTQYF
TGTGCCATCTCATCCCGGGGACGGGATACGCAGTATTTT
>NA|TRBJ1-2|TRBV10-3|NA
CAISIKQGNYGYTF
TGTGCCATCAGTATTAAACAGGGAAACTATGGCTACACCTTC
>NA|TRBJ2-2|TRBV5-1|NA
CASSLAAGESAGELFF
TGCGCCAGCAGCTTGGCGGCAGGGGAATCGGCCGGGGAGCTGTTTTTT
>NA|TRBJ2-1|TRBV30|many
CAWDFRYNEQFF
TGTGCCTGGGACTTTCGATACAATGAGCAGTTCTTC
>NA|TRBJ2-1|TRBV6-1|many
CATQQGYNEQFF
TGTGCCACCCAACAGGGATACAATGAGCAGTTCTTC
>NA|TRBJ1-3|TRBV3-1|many
CASSETTGNTIYF
TGTGCCAGCAGCGAGACAACCGGAAACACCATATATTTT
>NA|TRBJ2-1|TRBV6-1|many
CASSLGLGYNEQFF
TGTGCCAGCAGTTTGGGTCTCGGTTACAATGAGCAGTTCTTC
>NA|TRBJ1-2|TRBV30|many
CAWSGQGGYTF
TGTGCCTGGAGTGGGCAAGGAGGCTACACCTTC
>TRBD1|TRBJ1-2|TRBV28|few
CASSFDRGLGGYTF
TGTGCCAGCAGTTTTGACAGGGGGCTAGGTGGCTACACCTTC
>NA|TRBJ2-7|TRBV20-1|many
CSAIAEAYEQYF
TGCAGTGCTATAGCGGAGGCCTACGAGCAGTACTTC
>NA|TRBJ1-1|TRBV5-6|many
CASSANLGTSGEAFF
TGTGCCAGCAGCGCCAACCTAGGGACGAGTGGTGAAGCTTTCTTT
>NA|TRBJ2-1|TRBV15|many
CATSRDRATEGSYNEQFF
TGTGCCACCAGCAGAGATCGGGCTACTGAGGGTTCCTACAATGAGCAGTTCTTC
>TRBD2|TRBJ2-1|TRBV9|NA
CASSATSGIIYNEQFF
TGTGCCAGCAGCGCGACTAGCGGGATTATCTACAATGAGCAGTTCTTC
>NA|TRBJ1-1|TRBV4-2|many
CASSLRDSNTEAFF
TGTGCCAGCAGCCTCCGGGACTCGAACACTGAAGCTTTCTTT
>TRBD1|TRBJ2-1|TRBV20-1|many
CSASDRGLYNEQFF
TGCAGTGCCAGCGACAGGGGGCTATACAATGAGCAGTTCTTC
>NA|TRBJ2-5|TRBV6-1|many
CASSPSAPRRETQYF
TGTGCCAGCAGCCCTAGCGCCCCGCGCAGGGAGACCCAGTACTTC
>NA|TRBJ2-5|TRBV29-1|many
CSVAPSETQYF
TGCAGCGTGGCACCCTCCGAGACCCAGTACTTC
>NA|TRBJ1-1|TRBV7-3|many
CASSSIPLGVNTEAFF
TGTGCCAGCAGTTCGATCCCCCTTGGGGTAAACACTGAAGCTTTCTTT
>NA|TRBJ2-6|TRBV7-2|many
CASSPRDPRSGANVLTF
TGTGCCAGCAGCCCTCGGGACCCTCGCTCTGGGGCCAACGTCCTGACTTTC
>TRBD1|TRBJ1-3|TRBV7-2|NA
CASSAGTASGNTIYF
TGTGCCAGCAGCGCGGGGACAGCCTCTGGAAACACCATATATTTT
>TRBD2|TRBJ2-1|TRBV28|NA
CASSLDRSGGYNEQFF
TGTGCCAGCAGTTTAGATCGAAGCGGGGGTTACAATGAGCAGTTCTTC
>NA|TRBJ1-6|TRBV20-1|many
CSATGGDSPLHF
TGCAGTGCTACCGGAGGGGATTCACCCCTCCACTTT
>NA|TRBJ2-2|TRBV10-3|NA
CAISSPGPLAGELFF
TGTGCCATCAGTTCCCCGGGACCCTTGGCCGGGGAGCTGTTTTTT
>NA|TRBJ2-1|TRBV7-9|many
CASSLDLNEQFF
TGTGCCAGCAGCTTGGATCTCAATGAGCAGTTCTTC
>NA|TRBJ1-2|TRBV4-2|few
CASSQGGTASIYGYTF
TGTGCCAGCAGCCAAGGTGGAACAGCCTCTATCTATGGCTACACCTTC
>NA|TRBJ2-1|TRBV27|many
CASTPGQRRYNEQFF
TGTGCCAGCACCCCCGGTCAGCGCCGGTACAATGAGCAGTTCTTC
>NA|TRBJ1-2|TRBV28|NA
CAIQGTDYGYTF
TGTGCCATTCAGGGGACCGACTATGGCTACACCTTC
>NA|TRBJ1-2|TRBV7-9|NA
CASSARRSDGYTF
TGTGCCAGCAGTGCGCGTAGATCCGATGGCTACACCTTC
>NA|TRBJ1-5|TRBV24-1|many
CATSEGGQLVNQPQHF
TGTGCCACCAGTGAGGGAGGACAGCTAGTCAATCAGCCCCAGCATTTT
>NA|TRBJ2-1|TRBV24-1|NA
CATSDSTYNEQFF
TGTGCCACCAGTGACTCGACCTACAATGAGCAGTTCTTC
>TRBD1|TRBJ2-7|TRBV29-1|once
CSVGPGQASYEQYF
TGCAGCGTTGGACCGGGACAGGCCAGCTACGAGCAGTACTTC
>NA|TRBJ2-7|TRBV12-3/TRBV12-4|many
CASSLASGSSYEQYF
TGTGCCAGCAGTTTAGCTAGCGGAAGCTCCTACGAGCAGTACTTC
>NA|TRBJ2-1|TRBV5-8|many
CASSLAWGNEQFF
TGTGCCAGCAGCTTGGCCTGGGGGAATGAGCAGTTCTTC
>NA|TRBJ2-5|TRBV7-3|many
CASSPSAGHQETQYF
TGTGCCAGCAGTCCATCCGCCGGGCACCAAGAGACCCAGTACTTC
>NA|TRBJ1-1|TRBV12-3/TRBV12-4|NA
CASSLATGKAFF
TGTGCCAGCAGTTTAGCAACAGGGAAAGCTTTCTTT
>TRBD1|TRBJ1-5|TRBV12-3/TRBV12-4|many
CASTGQGTNQPQHF
TGTGCCAGCACCGGACAGGGGACGAATCAGCCCCAGCATTTT
>NA|TRBJ2-1|TRBV27|few
CASSDKGDSYNEQFF
TGTGCCAGCAGTGACAAAGGGGACTCCTACAATGAGCAGTTCTTC
>TRBD1|TRBJ1-2|TRBV20-1|NA
CSARNWDRGVDGYTF
TGCAGTGCTAGGAATTGGGACAGGGGGGTAGATGGCTACACCTTC